Shown below are 27 T cell receptor beta chains from a single sample sequenced in a study of T cells after yellow fever vaccination. TCRdb redid the calling of the 5' RACE reads with MiXCR, one entry per CDR3 protein. This table holds 250,000 or so distinct CDR3 sequences, more than 3.5% found once. The sequences come from PBMCs, collected 15 days after the yellow fever booster vaccination. These receptors were collected from a man aged 18-30 years who received the YFV17D yellow fever vaccine.

In this sample, this clonotype turned up many times. The rearrangement joins TRBV19 to TRBJ1-1, with TRBD1 as a possible D gene (5 bases). Germline-derived CDR1 and CDR2 are LNHDA and SQIVND (reference sequence). V dropped 7 bases and J dropped 0 bases, with 18 bases sitting between them. The CDR3 has 16 amino acids. CDR3 loop: CASTDSPRGMNTEAFF. The CDR3 region has the DNA TGTGCCAGTACTGACAGTCCGAGGGGCATGAACACTGAAGCTTTCTTT.

In its sample, this clonotype was seen many times. The rearrangement joins TRBV7-9 to TRBJ1-5; TRBD1 matches 9 bases. The J segment lost 7 bases and the V segment lost 8 bases, leaving 6 bases of the junction unmatched. This CDR3 spans 13 amino acids. CDR1 and CDR2 from the germline V gene are SEHNR and FQNEAQ (reference sequence). The CDR3 DNA follows: TGTGCCAGCTTAGAAGGGACAGGGCAGCCCCAGCATTTT. Protein: CASLEGTGQPQHF.

This clonotype occurred many times. Germline and junction disagree at one end, which may indicate a read error. The chain combines TRBV7-2 with TRBJ2-1; TRBD2 might be the D (5 bases). CDR3 length equals 14 residues. Per the germline V gene, CDR1 is SGHTA and CDR2 is FQGNSA. Here the CDR3 DNA reads TGTGCCAGCAGCGTAGCCCTAGCAATCAATGAGCAGTTCTTC. Translating it yields CASSVALAINEQFF.

This clonotype was seen many times. The chain uses TRBV6-6 and TRBJ1-2, with D maybe TRBD1 (5 bases). Trimming took 6 bases from V and 3 from J, leaving 11 bases between them. CDR1 MNHNY and CDR2 SVGAGI come from the germline V gene (reference sequence). CDR3 length: 13 amino acids. The DNA for the CDR3 is TGTGCCAGCAGCCCACAGGTCCACTATGGCTACACCTTC. It yields the protein CASSPQVHYGYTF.

This clonotype showed up many times. The rearrangement uses TRBV7-6 and TRBJ2-2; 8 nucleotides agree with TRBD1. Germline V gene lookup returns CDR1 SGHVS and CDR2 FNYEAQ. The ends lost 0 bases at V and 0 bases at J; junction bases unmatched: 6. The CDR3 is 18 residues long. As DNA, the CDR3 is TGTGCCAGCAGCTTAGCCTTAGGGACAGGCCCGAACACCGGGGAGCTGTTTTTT. Translating it yields CASSLALGTGPNTGELFF.

In this sample, this clonotype turned up many times. V and J are TRBV20-1 and TRBJ2-1, with TRBD2 matching over 8 bases. Germline CDR1 is DFQATT and CDR2 is SNEGSKA (reference sequence). The CDR3 is 13 residues long. After removal of 3 bases from V and 10 bases from J, the junction contained 8 bases not matched to a gene. The CDR3 protein is CSASRGGSREQFF. The CDR3 DNA sequence: TGCAGTGCTAGTCGGGGGGGCTCCAGGGAGCAGTTCTTC.

The sample holds many counts of this clonotype. CDR3 loop: CATSDLPRAGGSTGELFF. The DNA of the CDR3 is TGTGCCACCAGTGACCTCCCGAGAGCGGGGGGCTCCACCGGGGAGCTGTTTTTT. V gene TRBV24-1 combines with J gene TRBJ2-2; 9 positions agree with TRBD2. The junction had 12 bases not matched to a gene; V was cut back by 4 bases and J by 4 bases. There are 18 residues in the CDR3. The germline CDR1 and CDR2 sequences are KGHDR and SFDVKD.

This clonotype was seen a handful of times. The chain employs TRBV14 and TRBJ2-2, with D unresolved. The germline V gene has CDR1 SGHDN and CDR2 FVKESK. V was shortened by 1 base and J by 0 bases, with 15 bases between the two germline ends. The CDR3 has 18 amino acids. The CDR3 loop is CASSQVQAFFTNTGELFF. The CDR3 DNA reads as TGTGCCAGCAGCCAAGTGCAGGCCTTTTTCACGAACACCGGGGAGCTGTTTTTT.

This clonotype occurred many times. This chain's CDR3 is CASNLQNNSPLHF. CDR3 nucleotides: TGTGCCAGCAACTTGCAGAACAATTCACCCCTCCACTTT. The chain combines TRBV12-3 or TRBV12-4 with TRBJ1-6; no firm D call. Trimming took 7 bases from V and 7 from J, leaving 11 bases between them. The length of the CDR3 is 13 residues.

The sample holds many counts of this clonotype. The CDR3 sequence: CAWSVSDNQPQHF. The DNA of the CDR3 is TGTGCCTGGAGTGTATCAGACAATCAGCCCCAGCATTTT. The chain combines TRBV30 with TRBJ1-5; D is undetermined. The CDR3 has 13 amino acids. Trimming left V 0 bases short and J 3 bases short, with 6 bases between. Looked up from germline, CDR1 is GTSNPN and CDR2 is SVGIG (reference sequence).

This clonotype occurred many times. This chain links TRBV20-1 with TRBJ2-3; D ambiguous. The CDR3 contains 14 residues. V lost 4 bases and J lost 1, with 12 bases in between. Germline V gene data show CDR1 as DFQATT and CDR2 as SNEGSKA (reference sequence). CDR3 in amino acids: CSATAPLGTDTQYF. The CDR3 DNA sequence: TGCAGTGCTACCGCCCCCTTAGGCACAGATACGCAGTATTTT.

This clonotype has at least ten counts. The chain links TRBV12-3 or TRBV12-4 to TRBJ1-1; D remains ambiguous. The CDR3 has 14 residues. Trimming took off 6 bases at V and 0 bases at J, with 11 bases between the two ends. This chain's CDR3 is CASSSWGLNTEAFF. CDR3 sequence (DNA): TGTGCCAGCAGCTCCTGGGGTTTGAACACTGAAGCTTTCTTT.

In this sample, this clonotype turned up many times. V is TRBV15 and J is TRBJ1-6; no definite D call. The V end was cut by 1 base, the J end by 7 bases, with 5 bases between. The germline V gene encodes CDR1 LNHNV and CDR2 YYDKDF (reference sequence). The CDR3 spans 13 residues. The chain's CDR3 is CATSRGHNSPLHF. CDR3 nucleotide sequence: TGTGCCACCAGCAGAGGCCACAATTCACCCCTCCACTTT.

This clonotype was detected ten times or more. This chain connects TRBV5-1 to TRBJ2-5; the match to TRBD1 covers 10 bases. Germline CDR1 reads SGHRS; CDR2 reads YFSETQ. The CDR3 is 16 residues long. J was trimmed by 4 bases and V by 0 bases; bases with no gene match: 6. The CDR3 coding sequence is TGCGCCAGCAGCTTGGCGGGGACAGGGGTCACAGAGACCCAGTACTTC. Translated, it gives CASSLAGTGVTETQYF.

This clonotype has a count of ten or more. The chain recombines TRBV29-1 with TRBJ2-5; D might be TRBD1 or TRBD2, each matching 5 bases. The germline V gene has CDR1 SQVTM and CDR2 ANQGSEA. This CDR3 region has 11 residues. CDR3 DNA: TGCAGTGTGGGACCCCAAGAGACCCAGTACTTC. Translated: CSVGPQETQYF.

This clonotype was picked up many times. The V call is TRBV12-3 or TRBV12-4, the J call TRBJ1-2; 9 positions agree with TRBD1. There are 13 residues in the CDR3. V was pared by 4 bases and J by 3 bases, with 0 bases of the junction left unmatched. CDR3 DNA: TGTGCCAGCAGTTGGACAGGGGACTATGGCTACACCTTC. As protein: CASSWTGDYGYTF.

Many counts were recorded for this clonotype. V is TRBV30 and J is TRBJ1-4, with D maybe TRBD1 (5 bases). This CDR3 spans 13 amino acids. V was clipped by 4 bases and J by 8 bases, with 14 bases between them. Looked up from germline, CDR1 is GTSNPN and CDR2 is SVGIG (reference sequence). As DNA, the CDR3 is TGTGCCTGGACTGGGGGAGGGAGCGAAAAACTGTTTTTT. This encodes CAWTGGGSEKLFF.

This clonotype appeared many times. V gene TRBV7-2 combines with J gene TRBJ1-1; a weak D match, TRBD1 (5 bases). V was pared by 5 bases and J by 3 bases, with 13 bases between. The CDR3 consists of 14 residues. Germline CDR1 SGHTA, CDR2 FQGNSA. In nucleotides, the CDR3 is TGTGCCAGCAGCAGAGACAGTGCCTACACTGAAGCTTTCTTT. Encoded protein: CASSRDSAYTEAFF.

This clonotype has ten or more counts. V usage is TRBV4-2 and J usage is TRBJ2-7, with D hard to call. The CDR3 is 12 residues long. V gave up 0 bases and J gave up 7 bases, with 7 bases separating them. Looked up from germline, CDR1 is LGHNA and CDR2 is YNFKEQ. The CDR3 reads CASSQDCAEQYV. DNA for the CDR3: TGTGCCAGCAGCCAAGATTGCGCGGAGCAGTACGTC.

This clonotype was seen repeatedly, ten times or more. The rearrangement links TRBV20-1 to TRBJ2-5; 7 nucleotides match TRBD1. Germline assignment: CDR1 DFQATT and CDR2 SNEGSKA (reference sequence). The V gene end was trimmed by 6 bases and the J gene end by 5 bases; junction bases not matched to a gene: 6. This CDR3 has 12 residues. CDR3: CSAPGTVETQYF. Here the CDR3 DNA reads TGCAGTGCACCCGGGACAGTTGAGACCCAGTACTTC.

This clonotype was observed at least ten times. The gene calls are TRBV6-6 and TRBJ1-5, with 9 positions matching TRBD1. The CDR3 runs 14 residues. The V gene end was trimmed by 5 bases and the J gene end by 7 bases; junction bases not matched to a gene: 6. Germline assignment: CDR1 MNHNY and CDR2 SVGAGI (reference sequence). DNA of the CDR3: TGTGCCAGCAGTGAACAGGGGGCTCACCAGCCCCAGCATTTT. The encoded protein is CASSEQGAHQPQHF.

The table lists this clonotype with many counts. The chain carries TRBV29-1 and TRBJ2-7; perhaps TRBD2 as D (6 bases). There are 18 residues in the CDR3. V was cut by 4 bases and J by 5 bases, with 30 bases left in between. Germline V gene data show CDR1 as SQVTM and CDR2 as ANQGSEA. DNA of the CDR3: TGCAGCGTTGGACAAGGGAGCGTAGGTTCTTTTCGGGGGAACGAGCAGTACGTC. Translation gives CSVGQGSVGSFRGNEQYV.

This clonotype appeared many times. The J gene is TRBJ1-1, the V gene TRBV12-5; D is unresolved. Germline-derived CDR1 and CDR2 are LGHNT and FRNRAP. The V gene lost 1 base and the J gene lost 11 bases, with 14 bases spanning the gap. The CDR3 runs 13 residues. CDR3 nucleotide sequence: TGTGCTAGTGGTTTGGCCCCGCCAGTGGTGGCTTTCTTT. Residues: CASGLAPPVVAFF.

This clonotype has a count of ten or more. The chain joins TRBV15 to TRBJ2-5; 8 bases map to TRBD1. Germline CDR1 LNHNV, CDR2 YYDKDF (reference sequence). J was trimmed by 1 base and V by 5 bases; bases with no gene match: 6. The CDR3 has 15 amino acids. The CDR3 region has the DNA TGTGCCACCAGCGGGGGGACAGGTCTCCAAGAGACCCAGTACTTC. This translates into CATSGGTGLQETQYF.

This clonotype was seen at least ten times. The chain employs TRBV10-2 and TRBJ2-1; maybe TRBD2 (6 bases). The CDR3 totals 14 residues. Trimming stripped 6 bases from V and 7 bases from J, with 16 bases between. Germline CDR1 and CDR2: WSHSY and SAAADI. CDR3 nucleotide sequence: TGCGCCAGCAGCCTCGGGGGTATCGGGAATGAGCAGTTCTTC. Translating it yields CASSLGGIGNEQFF.

At least ten counts were recorded for this clonotype. V gene TRBV28 combines with J gene TRBJ2-7; 9 bases line up with TRBD1. In germline, CDR1 is MDHEN, CDR2 SYDVKM. The V and J ends lost 6 bases and 2 bases, in that order; junction bases with no gene match: 5. The CDR3 runs to 14 residues. As DNA, the CDR3 is TGTGCCAGCAGCAGTGACAGGGGGACCTACGAGCAGTACGTC. It specifies CASSSDRGTYEQYV.

This clonotype was detected ten times or more. The rearrangement joins TRBV5-1 to TRBJ2-7; TRBD2 agrees at 9 bases. Germline V gene sequence: CDR1 SGHRS, CDR2 YFSETQ. J was trimmed by 8 bases and V by 4 bases; bases with no gene match: 16. The CDR3 length is 16 residues. The CDR3 here is CASSDGGLAGTLKQYF. In nucleotides, the CDR3 is TGCGCCAGCAGCGATGGGGGCCTAGCGGGGACCTTGAAGCAGTACTTC. Supplemented by reference TRBV5-1 and TRBJ2-7, the full variable domain reads KAGVTQTPRYLIKTRGQQVTLSCSPISGHRSVSWYQQTPGQGLQFLFEYFSETQRNKGNFPGRFSGRQFSNSRSEMNVSTLELGDSALYLCASSDGGLAGTLKQYFGPGTRLTVT.